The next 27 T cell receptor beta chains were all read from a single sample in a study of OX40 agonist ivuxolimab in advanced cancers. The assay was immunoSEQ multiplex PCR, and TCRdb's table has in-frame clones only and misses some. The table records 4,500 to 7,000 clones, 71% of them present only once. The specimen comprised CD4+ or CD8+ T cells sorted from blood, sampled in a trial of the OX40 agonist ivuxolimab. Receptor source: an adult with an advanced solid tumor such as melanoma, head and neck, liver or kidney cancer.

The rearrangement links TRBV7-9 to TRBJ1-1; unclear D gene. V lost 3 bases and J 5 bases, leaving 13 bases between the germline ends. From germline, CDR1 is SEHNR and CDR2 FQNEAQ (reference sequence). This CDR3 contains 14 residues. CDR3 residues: CASSFNLPATEAFF. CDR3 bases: TGTGCCAGCAGCTTTAACCTCCCCGCGACTGAAGCTTTCTTT.

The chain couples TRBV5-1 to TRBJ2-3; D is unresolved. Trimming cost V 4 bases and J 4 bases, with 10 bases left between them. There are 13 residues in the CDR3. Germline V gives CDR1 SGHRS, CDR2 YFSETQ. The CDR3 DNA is TGCGCCAGCAGCCCTTTACCCTCAGATACGCAGTATTTT. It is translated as CASSPLPSDTQYF.

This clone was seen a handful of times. CDR3 in DNA: TGTGCCTGGAGTGTGGGGGGGAGCACTGAAGCTTTCTTT. Translated: CAWSVGGSTEAFF. The chain carries TRBV30 and TRBJ1-1; D is perhaps TRBD1 (5 bases). The CDR3 loop spans 13 amino acids. Germline V gene lookup returns CDR1 GTSNPN and CDR2 SVGIG (reference sequence). Trimming pared 0 bases from V and 4 bases from J, leaving 9 bases between. Filled out from reference TRBV30 and TRBJ1-1, the complete variable domain reads SQTIHQWPATLVQPVGSPLSLECTVEGTSNPNLYWYRQAAGRGLQLLFYSVGIGQISSEVPQNLSASRPQDRQFILSSKKLLLSDSGFYLCAWSVGGSTEAFFGQGTRLTVV.

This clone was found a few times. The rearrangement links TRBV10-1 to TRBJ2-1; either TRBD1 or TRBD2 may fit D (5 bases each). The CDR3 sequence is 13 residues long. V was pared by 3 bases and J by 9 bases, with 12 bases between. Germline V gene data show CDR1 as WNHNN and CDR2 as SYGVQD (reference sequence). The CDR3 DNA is TGCGCCAGCAGTGAAATATCGGGGCTTGAGCAGTTCTTC. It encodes CASSEISGLEQFF.

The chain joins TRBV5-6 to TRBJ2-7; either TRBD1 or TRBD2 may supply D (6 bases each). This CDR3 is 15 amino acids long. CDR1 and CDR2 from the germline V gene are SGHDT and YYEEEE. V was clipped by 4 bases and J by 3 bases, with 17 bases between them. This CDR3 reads CASSTAGGRDYEQYF. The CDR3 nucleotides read TGTGCCAGCAGCACGGCCGGGGGCCGGGACTACGAGCAGTACTTC.

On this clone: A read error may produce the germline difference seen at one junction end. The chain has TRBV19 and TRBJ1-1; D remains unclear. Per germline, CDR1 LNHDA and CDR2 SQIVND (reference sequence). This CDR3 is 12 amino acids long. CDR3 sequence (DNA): TGTGCCAGTAGTATAGGGGTTACTGGAGCTTTCTTT. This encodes CASSIGVTGAFF.

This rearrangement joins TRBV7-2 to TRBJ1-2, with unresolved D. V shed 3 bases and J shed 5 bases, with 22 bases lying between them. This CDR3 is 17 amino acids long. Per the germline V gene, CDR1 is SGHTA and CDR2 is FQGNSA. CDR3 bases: TGTGCCAGCAGCTTTGGCGCCACGCTGACACCACCTTATGGCTACACCTTC. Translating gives CASSFGATLTPPYGYTF.

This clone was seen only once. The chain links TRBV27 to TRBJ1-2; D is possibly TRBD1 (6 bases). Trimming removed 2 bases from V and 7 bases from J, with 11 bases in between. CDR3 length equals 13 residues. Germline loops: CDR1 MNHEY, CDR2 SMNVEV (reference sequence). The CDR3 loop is CASSLSPRGGYTF. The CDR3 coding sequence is TGTGCCAGCAGTTTAAGCCCCAGGGGTGGCTACACCTTC.

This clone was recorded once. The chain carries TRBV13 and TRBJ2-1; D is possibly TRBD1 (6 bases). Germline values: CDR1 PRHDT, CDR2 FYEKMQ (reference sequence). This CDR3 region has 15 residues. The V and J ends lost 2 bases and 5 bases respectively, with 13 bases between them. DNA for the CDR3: TGTGCCAGCAGCTTACCGGATAGGACAGACAATGAGCAGTTCTTC. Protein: CASSLPDRTDNEQFF. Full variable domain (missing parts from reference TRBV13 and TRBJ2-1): AAGVIQSPRHLIKEKRETATLKCYPIPRHDTVYWYQQGPGQDPQFLISFYEKMQSDKGSIPDRFSAQQFSDYHSELNMSSLELGDSALYFCASSLPDRTDNEQFFGPGTRLTVL.

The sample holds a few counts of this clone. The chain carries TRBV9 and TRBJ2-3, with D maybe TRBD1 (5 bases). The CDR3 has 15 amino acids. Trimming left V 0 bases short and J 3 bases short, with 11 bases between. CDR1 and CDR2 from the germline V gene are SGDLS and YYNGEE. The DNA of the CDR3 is TGTGCCAGCAGCGTAGAGCCAGGGCGGACAGATACGCAGTATTTT. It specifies CASSVEPGRTDTQYF.

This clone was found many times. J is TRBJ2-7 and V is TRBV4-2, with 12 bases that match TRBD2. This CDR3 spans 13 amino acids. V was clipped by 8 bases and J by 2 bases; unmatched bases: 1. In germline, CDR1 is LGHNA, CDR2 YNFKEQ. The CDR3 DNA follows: TGTGCCAGCTCTAGCGGGGGGGCCTACGAGCAGTACTTC. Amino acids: CASSSGGAYEQYF.

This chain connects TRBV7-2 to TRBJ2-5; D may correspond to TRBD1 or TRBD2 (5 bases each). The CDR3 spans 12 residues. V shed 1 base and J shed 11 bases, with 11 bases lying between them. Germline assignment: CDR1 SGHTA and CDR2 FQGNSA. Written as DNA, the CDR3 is TGTGCCAGCAGCTTAGTACTGGGGGAGCAGTACTTC. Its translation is CASSLVLGEQYF. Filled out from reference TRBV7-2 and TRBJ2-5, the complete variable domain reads GAGVSQSPSNKVTEKGKDVELRCDPISGHTALYWYRQSLGQGLEFLIYFQGNSAPDKSGLPSDRFSAERTGGSVSTLTIQRTQQEDSAVYLCASSLVLGEQYFGPGTRLLVL.

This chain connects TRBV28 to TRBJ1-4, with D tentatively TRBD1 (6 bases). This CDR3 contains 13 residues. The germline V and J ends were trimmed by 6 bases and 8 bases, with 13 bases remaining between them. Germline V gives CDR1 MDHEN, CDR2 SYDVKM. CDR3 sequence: CASRRTVGEKLFF. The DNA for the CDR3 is TGTGCCAGCAGAAGGACAGTAGGAGAAAAACTGTTTTTT.

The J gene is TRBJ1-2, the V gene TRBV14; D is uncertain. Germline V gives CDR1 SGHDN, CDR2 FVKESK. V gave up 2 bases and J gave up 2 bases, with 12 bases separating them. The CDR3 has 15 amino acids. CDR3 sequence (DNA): TGTGCCAGCAGCCAACAACCGGGGTCAAACTATGGCTACACCTTC. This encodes CASSQQPGSNYGYTF. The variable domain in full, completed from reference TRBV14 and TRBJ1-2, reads EAGVTQFPSHSVIEKGQTVTLRCDPISGHDNLYWYRRVMGKEIKFLLHFVKESKQDESGMPNNRFLAERTGGTYSTLKVQPAELEDSGVYFCASSQQPGSNYGYTFGSGTRLTVV.

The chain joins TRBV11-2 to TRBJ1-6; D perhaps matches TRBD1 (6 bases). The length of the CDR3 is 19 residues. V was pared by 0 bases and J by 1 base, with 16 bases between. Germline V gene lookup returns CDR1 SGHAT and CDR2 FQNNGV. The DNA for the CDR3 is TGTGCCAGCAGCTTAGATGACAGGAAACCCTTTTCCTATAATTCACCCCTCCACTTT. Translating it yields CASSLDDRKPFSYNSPLHF.

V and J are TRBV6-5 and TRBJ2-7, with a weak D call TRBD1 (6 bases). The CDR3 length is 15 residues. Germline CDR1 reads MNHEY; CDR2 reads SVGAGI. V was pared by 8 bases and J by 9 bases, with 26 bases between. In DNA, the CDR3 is TGTGCCAGCCGAACGGTACAGGGACCTACTGGGGGGCAGTACTTC. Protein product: CASRTVQGPTGGQYF.

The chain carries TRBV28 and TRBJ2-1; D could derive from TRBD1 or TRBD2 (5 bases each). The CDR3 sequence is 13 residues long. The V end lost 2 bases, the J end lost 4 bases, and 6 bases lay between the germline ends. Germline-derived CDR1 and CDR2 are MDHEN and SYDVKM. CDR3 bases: TGTGCCAGCAGTTTAGGGGGATACAATGAGCAGTTCTTC. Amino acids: CASSLGGYNEQFF.

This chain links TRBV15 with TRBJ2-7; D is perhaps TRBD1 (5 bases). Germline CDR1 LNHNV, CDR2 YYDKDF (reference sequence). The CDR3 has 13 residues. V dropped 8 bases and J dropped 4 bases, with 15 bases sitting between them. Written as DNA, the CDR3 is TGTGCCACCTCGGTTTTCAGGGCGTACGAGCAGTACTTC. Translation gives CATSVFRAYEQYF.

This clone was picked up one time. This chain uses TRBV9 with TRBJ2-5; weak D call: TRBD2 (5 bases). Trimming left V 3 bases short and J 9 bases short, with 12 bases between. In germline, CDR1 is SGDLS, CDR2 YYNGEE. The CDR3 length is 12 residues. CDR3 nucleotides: TGTGCCAGCAGCGGGGGTTCCGGGGCCCAGTACTTC. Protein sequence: CASSGGSGAQYF.

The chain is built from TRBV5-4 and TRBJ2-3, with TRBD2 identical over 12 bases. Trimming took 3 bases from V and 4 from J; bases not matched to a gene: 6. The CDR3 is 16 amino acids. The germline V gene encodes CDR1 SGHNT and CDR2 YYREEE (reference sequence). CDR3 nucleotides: TGTGCCAGCAGCTACCTAGCGGGGGGGGCCCCAGATACGCAGTATTTT. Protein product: CASSYLAGGAPDTQYF.

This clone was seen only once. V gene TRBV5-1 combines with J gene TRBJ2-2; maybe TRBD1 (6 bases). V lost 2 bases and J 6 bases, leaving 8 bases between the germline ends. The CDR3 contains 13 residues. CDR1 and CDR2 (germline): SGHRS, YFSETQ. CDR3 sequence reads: CASSLQGAGELFF. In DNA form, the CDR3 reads TGCGCCAGCAGCTTACAGGGCGCCGGGGAGCTGTTTTTT.

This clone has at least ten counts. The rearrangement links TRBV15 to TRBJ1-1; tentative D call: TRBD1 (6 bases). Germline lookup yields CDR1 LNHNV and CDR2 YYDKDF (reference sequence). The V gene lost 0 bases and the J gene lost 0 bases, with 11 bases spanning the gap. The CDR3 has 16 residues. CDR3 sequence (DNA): TGTGCCACCAGCAGAGATCGGGGGGCAATGAACACTGAAGCTTTCTTT. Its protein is CATSRDRGAMNTEAFF.

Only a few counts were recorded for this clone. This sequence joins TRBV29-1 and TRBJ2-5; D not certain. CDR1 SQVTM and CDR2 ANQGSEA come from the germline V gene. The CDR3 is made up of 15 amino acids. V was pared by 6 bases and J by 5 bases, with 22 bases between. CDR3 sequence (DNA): TGCAGCGTGTGGGGTGGCTCCAACCTAGGGGAGACCCAGTACTTC. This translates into CSVWGGSNLGETQYF.

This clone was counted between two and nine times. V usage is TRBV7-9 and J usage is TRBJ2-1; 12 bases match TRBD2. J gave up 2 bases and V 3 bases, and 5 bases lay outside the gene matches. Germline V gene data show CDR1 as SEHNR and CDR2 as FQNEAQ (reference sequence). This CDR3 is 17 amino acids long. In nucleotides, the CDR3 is TGTGCCAGCAGCTTCCCGACTAGCGGGGGACCCTACAATGAGCAGTTCTTC. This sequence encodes CASSFPTSGGPYNEQFF. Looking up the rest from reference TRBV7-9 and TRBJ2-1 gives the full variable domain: DTGVSQNPRHKITKRGQNVTFRCDPISEHNRLYWYRQTLGQGPEFLTYFQNEAQLEKSRLLSDRFSAERPKGSFSTLEIQRTEQGDSAMYLCASSFPTSGGPYNEQFFGPGTRLTVL.

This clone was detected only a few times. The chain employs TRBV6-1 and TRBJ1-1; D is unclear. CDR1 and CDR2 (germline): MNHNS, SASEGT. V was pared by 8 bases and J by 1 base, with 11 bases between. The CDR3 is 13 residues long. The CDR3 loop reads CASARRENTEAFF. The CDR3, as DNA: TGTGCCAGCGCTCGTAGGGAGAACACTGAAGCTTTCTTT.

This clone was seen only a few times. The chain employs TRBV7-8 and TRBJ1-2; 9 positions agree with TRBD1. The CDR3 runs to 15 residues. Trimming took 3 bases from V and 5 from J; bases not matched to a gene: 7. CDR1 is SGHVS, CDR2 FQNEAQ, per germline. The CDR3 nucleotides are TGTGCCAGCAGCTTGGGACAGGGTGGTTGGTATGGCTACACCTTC. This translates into CASSLGQGGWYGYTF.

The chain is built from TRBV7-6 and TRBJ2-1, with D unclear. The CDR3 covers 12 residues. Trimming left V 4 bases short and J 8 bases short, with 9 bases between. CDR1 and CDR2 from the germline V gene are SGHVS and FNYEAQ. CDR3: CASSSEADEQFF. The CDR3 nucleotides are TGTGCCAGCAGCTCCGAGGCAGATGAGCAGTTCTTC.